A selection of T cell receptor beta chains follows, all from one sample in a study of T cells after yellow fever vaccination. MiXCR, applied by TCRdb to the 5' RACE reads, yields one record per CDR3 protein. Counted here are some 160,000 distinct CDR3 sequences, roughly 9% occurring once; the ten biggest clones make up roughly 33%. The specimen was CD8+ T cells sorted from PBMCs, collected 45 days after the yellow fever booster vaccination. The receptors stem from a man aged 18-30 years who received the YFV17D yellow fever vaccine. The CDR3 runs from the conserved cysteine through the conserved F or W. The order of the fields is D gene, V gene, J gene, clone size, CDR3 DNA, CDR3 protein. The D gene is left open where the match is weak. The size entry is marked missing in some rows and otherwise reads once, few, many or a size class.

d_gene: NA; v_gene: TRBV29-1; j_gene: TRBJ2-2; abundance: many; CDR3nt: TGCAGCGTTGTGAGGGGGGACACCGGGGAGCTGTTTTTT; CDR3aa: CSVVRGDTGELFF
d_gene: NA; v_gene: TRBV19; j_gene: TRBJ2-7; abundance: few; CDR3nt: TGTGCCAGTAGTACCTTATCCCGCATCTACGAGCAGTACTTC; CDR3aa: CASSTLSRIYEQYF
d_gene: NA; v_gene: TRBV4-1; j_gene: TRBJ1-2; abundance: few; CDR3nt: TGCGCCAGCAGCCAAGATCGGTCGGTCTATGGCTACACCTTC; CDR3aa: CASSQDRSVYGYTF
d_gene: TRBD1; v_gene: TRBV6-2/TRBV6-3; j_gene: TRBJ2-3; abundance: NA; CDR3nt: TGTGCCAGCAGTTACGTGGTGGGACAGCGGACAGATACGCAGTATTTT; CDR3aa: CASSYVVGQRTDTQYF
d_gene: NA; v_gene: TRBV4-3; j_gene: TRBJ1-6; abundance: few; CDR3nt: TGCGCCAGCAGCCAAGAGGTTCCACAGGGTATTAATTCACCCCTCCACTTT; CDR3aa: CASSQEVPQGINSPLHF
d_gene: NA; v_gene: TRBV30; j_gene: TRBJ2-7; abundance: few; CDR3nt: TGTGCCTGGAATTATGAGGGGACTTCCTACGAGCAGTACTTC; CDR3aa: CAWNYEGTSYEQYF
d_gene: NA; v_gene: TRBV11-2; j_gene: TRBJ1-2; abundance: few; CDR3nt: TGTGCCAGCAGCTTAGGCAAAGCTAACTATGGCTACACCTTC; CDR3aa: CASSLGKANYGYTF
d_gene: NA; v_gene: TRBV10-3; j_gene: TRBJ2-1; abundance: NA; CDR3nt: TGTGCCATCAGTCATGACCTGAGCTCCTACAATGAGCAGTTCTTC; CDR3aa: CAISHDLSSYNEQFF
d_gene: NA; v_gene: TRBV11-2; j_gene: TRBJ1-2; abundance: NA; CDR3nt: TGTGCCAGCAGGTGGGACGATGAAACTATGCGCTACACCTTC; CDR3aa: CASRWDDETMRYTF
d_gene: NA; v_gene: TRBV12-5; j_gene: TRBJ2-7; abundance: NA; CDR3nt: TGTGCTAGTGGTTTGGTAGCGAGCTACGAGCAGTACTTC; CDR3aa: CASGLVASYEQYF
d_gene: NA; v_gene: TRBV6-5; j_gene: TRBJ2-2; abundance: NA; CDR3nt: TGTGCCAGCTTTCGTGGGACCGGGGAGCTGTTTTTT; CDR3aa: CASFRGTGELFF
d_gene: NA; v_gene: TRBV7-6; j_gene: TRBJ2-1; abundance: NA; CDR3nt: TGTGCCAGCAGCTTAGGTACTCTCTACAATGAGCAGTTCTTC; CDR3aa: CASSLGTLYNEQFF
d_gene: TRBD1; v_gene: TRBV7-9; j_gene: TRBJ2-2; abundance: many; CDR3nt: TGTGCCTCCCGGACAGGGGCCGGGGAGCTGTTTTTT; CDR3aa: CASRTGAGELFF
d_gene: NA; v_gene: TRBV7-2; j_gene: TRBJ1-5; abundance: NA; CDR3nt: TGTGCCAGCAGCTTAGTTTCACAGGGTAATCAGCCCCAGCATTTT; CDR3aa: CASSLVSQGNQPQHF
d_gene: NA; v_gene: TRBV7-3; j_gene: TRBJ2-1; abundance: many; CDR3nt: TGTGCCAGCAGCTTAATGGCGAACTCCAATGAGCAGTTCTTC; CDR3aa: CASSLMANSNEQFF
d_gene: TRBD1; v_gene: TRBV4-1; j_gene: TRBJ2-7; abundance: NA; CDR3nt: TGCGCCAGCAGCCAAGAGGGACAGCACTACGAGCAGTACTTC; CDR3aa: CASSQEGQHYEQYF
d_gene: TRBD2; v_gene: TRBV7-6; j_gene: TRBJ2-3; abundance: few; CDR3nt: TGTGCCAGCAGCCTCCAGCGGGGGCCCACAGATACGCAGTATTTT; CDR3aa: CASSLQRGPTDTQYF
d_gene: NA; v_gene: TRBV6-2/TRBV6-3; j_gene: TRBJ2-6; abundance: NA; CDR3nt: TGTGCCAGCAGTTACACACCCGGGCGGGGAAGAGGGGCCAACGTCCTGACTTTC; CDR3aa: CASSYTPGRGRGANVLTF
d_gene: NA; v_gene: TRBV7-2; j_gene: TRBJ1-1; abundance: few; CDR3nt: TGTGCCAGCAGCTTAGACCCAAGGACTGAAGCTTTCTTT; CDR3aa: CASSLDPRTEAFF
d_gene: NA; v_gene: TRBV6-1; j_gene: TRBJ1-5; abundance: few; CDR3nt: TGTGCCAGCATTATATCGGACGGTTCTTATAGCAATCAGCCCCAGCATTTT; CDR3aa: CASIISDGSYSNQPQHF
d_gene: TRBD2; v_gene: TRBV9; j_gene: TRBJ2-1; abundance: few; CDR3nt: TGTGCCAGCAGCGTAGAACCGGGACTAGCGGGGGGCTACAATGAGCAGTTCTTC; CDR3aa: CASSVEPGLAGGYNEQFF
d_gene: TRBD1; v_gene: TRBV4-1; j_gene: TRBJ2-2; abundance: NA; CDR3nt: TGCGCCAGCAAGAGGGCTACAGGGGACACCGGGGAGCTGTTTTTT; CDR3aa: CASKRATGDTGELFF
d_gene: TRBD2; v_gene: TRBV27; j_gene: TRBJ2-3; abundance: few; CDR3nt: TGTGCCAGCAGTTTATTGGGGGGGCGGGGGGCAGATACGCAGTATTTT; CDR3aa: CASSLLGGRGADTQYF
d_gene: NA; v_gene: TRBV7-9; j_gene: TRBJ2-7; abundance: many; CDR3nt: TGTGCCAGCAGCTCCGGGACACAGGAGCAGTACTTC; CDR3aa: CASSSGTQEQYF
d_gene: TRBD2; v_gene: TRBV20-1; j_gene: TRBJ2-3; abundance: many; CDR3nt: TGCAGTGCATCCTCCTCCGGGGGGGCCGGGGTAGATACGCAGTATTTT; CDR3aa: CSASSSGGAGVDTQYF
d_gene: NA; v_gene: TRBV6-5; j_gene: TRBJ1-1; abundance: NA; CDR3nt: TGTGCCAGCTCCTTTGGGGGTAGAAACACTGAAGCTTTCTTT; CDR3aa: CASSFGGRNTEAFF
d_gene: TRBD1; v_gene: TRBV29-1; j_gene: TRBJ1-4; abundance: many; CDR3nt: TGCAGCACCCGGGACAGGGCGGATGAAAAACTGTTTTTT; CDR3aa: CSTRDRADEKLFF
d_gene: NA; v_gene: TRBV3-1; j_gene: TRBJ2-2; abundance: many; CDR3nt: TGTGCCAGCAGCCAAGATGCGAACACCGGGGAGCTGTTTTTT; CDR3aa: CASSQDANTGELFF
d_gene: NA; v_gene: TRBV5-4; j_gene: TRBJ1-2; abundance: few; CDR3nt: TGTGCCAGCAGCTTGGCCGGGGACTTGCCCTTTGGCTACACCTTC; CDR3aa: CASSLAGDLPFGYTF
d_gene: TRBD2; v_gene: TRBV15; j_gene: TRBJ2-3; abundance: few; CDR3nt: TGTGCCACCAGCAGAGATTGGGCTAGCGGGGGGGCGGCTGATACGCAGTATTTT; CDR3aa: CATSRDWASGGAADTQYF
d_gene: TRBD1; v_gene: TRBV28; j_gene: TRBJ1-2; abundance: NA; CDR3nt: TGTGCCAGCAGCCTACTACAGGGGGCGAACTATGGCTACACCTTC; CDR3aa: CASSLLQGANYGYTF
d_gene: NA; v_gene: TRBV12-3/TRBV12-4; j_gene: TRBJ1-2; abundance: many; CDR3nt: TGTGCCAGCAGTTTAACCGGTCACTATGGCTACACCTTC; CDR3aa: CASSLTGHYGYTF
d_gene: NA; v_gene: TRBV9; j_gene: TRBJ2-1; abundance: few; CDR3nt: TGTGCCAGCAGCGTTGGGAGTGAGCAGTTCTTC; CDR3aa: CASSVGSEQFF
d_gene: NA; v_gene: TRBV5-1; j_gene: TRBJ2-4; abundance: many; CDR3nt: TGCGCCAGCAGCATCCTAGGGGCCGGAGGAGACATTCAGTACTTC; CDR3aa: CASSILGAGGDIQYF
d_gene: TRBD2; v_gene: TRBV6-5; j_gene: TRBJ2-1; abundance: NA; CDR3nt: TGTGCCAGCAGCTGGCTAGCGGGGGGTAGGTCCTACAATGAGCAGTTCTTC; CDR3aa: CASSWLAGGRSYNEQFF
d_gene: TRBD1; v_gene: TRBV4-3; j_gene: TRBJ1-3; abundance: NA; CDR3nt: TGCGCCAGCAGCCAACGACAGGGGTTTGACACCATATATTTT; CDR3aa: CASSQRQGFDTIYF
d_gene: TRBD1; v_gene: TRBV5-1; j_gene: TRBJ2-5; abundance: NA; CDR3nt: TGCGCCAGCAGCTTGAGGAAAGGGGGCGGAGAGACCCAGTACTTC; CDR3aa: CASSLRKGGGETQYF
d_gene: NA; v_gene: TRBV29-1; j_gene: TRBJ2-2; abundance: few; CDR3nt: TGCAGCGTTACAGGGATTTCGAACACCGGGGAGCTGTTTTTT; CDR3aa: CSVTGISNTGELFF
d_gene: NA; v_gene: TRBV14; j_gene: TRBJ2-5; abundance: few; CDR3nt: TGTGCCAGCAGCCAAGGGATGTGGGAACAAGAGACCCAGTACTTC; CDR3aa: CASSQGMWEQETQYF
d_gene: NA; v_gene: TRBV19; j_gene: TRBJ1-1; abundance: few; CDR3nt: TGTGCCAGTTTGGCAGGCAACACTGAAGCTTTCTTT; CDR3aa: CASLAGNTEAFF
d_gene: NA; v_gene: TRBV12-3/TRBV12-4; j_gene: TRBJ2-2; abundance: NA; CDR3nt: TGTGCCAGCAGTGAGGGTTGGGAGAACACCGGGGAGCTGTTTTTT; CDR3aa: CASSEGWENTGELFF
d_gene: NA; v_gene: TRBV12-3/TRBV12-4; j_gene: TRBJ2-7; abundance: many; CDR3nt: TGTGCCAGCAGGCCGACAGCAGCGAGCTCCTACGAGCAGTACTTC; CDR3aa: CASRPTAASSYEQYF
d_gene: NA; v_gene: TRBV11-2; j_gene: TRBJ1-1; abundance: few; CDR3nt: TGTGCCAGCAGCGGTAGGGAAGCTTTCTTT; CDR3aa: CASSGREAFF
d_gene: TRBD1; v_gene: TRBV7-9; j_gene: TRBJ2-2; abundance: NA; CDR3nt: TGTGCCAGCAACCCCCCGGGACAGGGAAACACCGGGGAGCTGTTTTTT; CDR3aa: CASNPPGQGNTGELFF
d_gene: NA; v_gene: TRBV12-3/TRBV12-4; j_gene: TRBJ1-6; abundance: many; CDR3nt: TGTGCCAGCAGTTTGGAGGCCGATAATTCACCCCTCCACTTT; CDR3aa: CASSLEADNSPLHF
d_gene: TRBD2; v_gene: TRBV27; j_gene: TRBJ2-1; abundance: many; CDR3nt: TGTGCCAGCAGTTTATCCCCGGGACTAGCCCCCCGCAATGAGCAGTTCTTC; CDR3aa: CASSLSPGLAPRNEQFF
d_gene: NA; v_gene: TRBV4-3; j_gene: TRBJ2-1; abundance: NA; CDR3nt: TGCGCCAGCAGCCAAGCAGAGAACAATGAGCAGTTCTTC; CDR3aa: CASSQAENNEQFF
d_gene: TRBD1; v_gene: TRBV6-1; j_gene: TRBJ1-2; abundance: few; CDR3nt: TGTGCCAGCAGTGAGCGGCAGGGGGCTAACTATGGCTACACCTTC; CDR3aa: CASSERQGANYGYTF
d_gene: NA; v_gene: TRBV3-1; j_gene: TRBJ2-7; abundance: NA; CDR3nt: TGTGCCAGCAGCCAAGATAGAGGTTGGGGAGTCGCGGCCTACGAGCAGTACTTC; CDR3aa: CASSQDRGWGVAAYEQYF
d_gene: NA; v_gene: TRBV5-1; j_gene: TRBJ2-3; abundance: many; CDR3nt: TGCGCCAGCAGCTTGGCTAGAGAGCGGGATACGCAGTATTTT; CDR3aa: CASSLARERDTQYF
d_gene: NA; v_gene: TRBV7-2; j_gene: TRBJ1-1; abundance: NA; CDR3nt: TGTGCCAGCAGCTCCCAACGGGGTTCTGGGAGGAACACTGAAGCTTTCTTT; CDR3aa: CASSSQRGSGRNTEAFF
d_gene: NA; v_gene: TRBV14; j_gene: TRBJ1-1; abundance: few; CDR3nt: TGTGCCAGCAGCCAAGAACGTGGGCTTACTGAAGCTTTCTTT; CDR3aa: CASSQERGLTEAFF